Sequencing of this TCR beta chain was carried out in a study of T cell clonotyping in hematopoietic cell transplantation. Only in-frame clones appear in the TCRdb table, and some are missing; sequencing was by immunoSEQ multiplex PCR. This sample has 5,000 to 6,500 clones, with about nine tenths found just once. The V gene's germline CDR1 is SQVTM and CDR2 ANQGSEA. The CDR3 runs to 13 residues. With V trimmed by 7 bases and J by 0 bases, 3 bases remained unmatched. The source was peripheral blood mononuclear cells, collected 180 days after allogeneic stem cell transplant. This clonotype originated in a female patient aged 50 to 65 who had an allogeneic stem cell transplant from an unrelated donor, so the T cells may come from the graft donor. Some clones in this sample may be carry-over from other donors' samples. This rearrangement joins TRBV29-1 to TRBJ2-7; 10 bases align to TRBD1. CDR3 sequence (DNA): TGCAGCGCCGGACAGGGGGGCTCCTACGAGCAGTACTTC. This encodes CSAGQGGSYEQYF.